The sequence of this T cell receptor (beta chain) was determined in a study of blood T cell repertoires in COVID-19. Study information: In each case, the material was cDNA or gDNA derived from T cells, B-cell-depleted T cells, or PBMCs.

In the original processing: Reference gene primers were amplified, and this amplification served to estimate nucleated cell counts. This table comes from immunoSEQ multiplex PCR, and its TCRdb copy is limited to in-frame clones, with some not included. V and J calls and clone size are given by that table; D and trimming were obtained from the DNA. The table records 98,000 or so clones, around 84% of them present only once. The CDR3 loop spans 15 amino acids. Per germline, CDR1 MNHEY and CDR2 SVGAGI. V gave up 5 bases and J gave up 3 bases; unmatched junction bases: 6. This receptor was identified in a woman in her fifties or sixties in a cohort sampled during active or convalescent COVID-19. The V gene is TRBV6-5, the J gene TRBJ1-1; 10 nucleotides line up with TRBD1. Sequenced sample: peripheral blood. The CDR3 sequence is CASSRTGTGDTEAFF. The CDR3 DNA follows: TGTGCCAGCAGTCGTACCGGGACAGGGGACACTGAAGCTTTCTTT.